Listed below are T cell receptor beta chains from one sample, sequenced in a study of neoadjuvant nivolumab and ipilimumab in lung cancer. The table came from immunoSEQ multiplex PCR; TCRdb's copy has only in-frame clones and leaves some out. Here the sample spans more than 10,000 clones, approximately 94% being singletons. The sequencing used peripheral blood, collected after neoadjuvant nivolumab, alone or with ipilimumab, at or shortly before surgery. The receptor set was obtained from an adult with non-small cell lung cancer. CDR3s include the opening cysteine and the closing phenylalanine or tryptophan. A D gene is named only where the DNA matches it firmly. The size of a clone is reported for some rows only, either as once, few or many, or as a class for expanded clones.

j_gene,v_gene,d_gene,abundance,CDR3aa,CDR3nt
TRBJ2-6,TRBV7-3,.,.,CASSTTGTQGPGANVLTF,TGTGCCAGCAGCACCACCGGGACCCAAGGGCCTGGGGCCAACGTCCTGACTTTC
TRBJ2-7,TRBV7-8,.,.,CASSLGQALSYEQYF,TGTGCCAGCAGCTTAGGGCAGGCGCTTTCCTACGAGCAGTACTTC
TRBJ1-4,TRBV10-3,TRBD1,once,CAISHTGGNEKLFF,TGTGCCATCAGTCATACAGGGGGCAATGAAAAACTGTTTTTT
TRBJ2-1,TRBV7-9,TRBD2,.,CASSPHGTSAVNEQFF,TGTGCCAGCAGCCCACACGGGACTAGTGCAGTCAATGAGCAGTTCTTC
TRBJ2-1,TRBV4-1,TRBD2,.,CASSQGLAGVNEQFF,TGCGCCAGCAGCCAGGGACTAGCGGGAGTCAATGAGCAGTTCTTC
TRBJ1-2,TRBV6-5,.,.,CASSSGGARGYTF,TGTGCCAGCAGTTCTGGGGGAGCACGTGGCTACACCTTC
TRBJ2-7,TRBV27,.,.,CASSTRVRSTYEQYF,TGTGCCAGCAGCACTAGGGTTCGGTCTACCTACGAGCAGTACTTC
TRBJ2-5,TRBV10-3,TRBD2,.,CATAAREGQQETQYF,TGTGCCACCGCGGCGAGGGAGGGCCAACAAGAGACCCAGTACTTC
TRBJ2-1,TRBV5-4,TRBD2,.,CASSFAPGTSGRALGNEQFF,TGTGCCAGCAGCTTTGCCCCCGGGACTAGCGGGAGGGCCCTCGGAAATGAGCAGTTCTTC
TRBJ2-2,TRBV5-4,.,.,CASSFPNTGELFF,TGTGCCAGCAGCTTTCCGAACACCGGGGAGCTGTTTTTT
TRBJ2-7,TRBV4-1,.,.,CASSQDYEQYF,TGCGCCAGCAGCCAAGATTACGAGCAGTACTTC
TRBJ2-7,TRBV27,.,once,CASIGLNAYEQYF,TGTGCCAGCATCGGACTTAATGCCTACGAGCAGTACTTC
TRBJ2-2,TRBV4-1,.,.,CASQEEGWGRHTGELFF,TGCGCCAGCCAAGAGGAAGGTTGGGGCAGGCACACCGGGGAGCTGTTTTTT
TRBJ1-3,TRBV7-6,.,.,CASSPVVGSGNTIYF,TGTGCCAGCAGCCCCGTCGTGGGCTCTGGAAACACCATATATTTT
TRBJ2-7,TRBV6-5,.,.,CASIMRDSRTYEQYF,TGTGCCAGCATCATGCGGGACAGCAGAACCTACGAGCAGTACTTC
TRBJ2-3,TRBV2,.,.,CASSEWWSDTQYF,TGTGCCAGCAGTGAATGGTGGTCAGATACGCAGTATTTT
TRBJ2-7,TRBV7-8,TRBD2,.,CASSFWSGRGYEQYF,TGTGCCAGCAGCTTTTGGAGCGGGAGAGGGTACGAGCAGTACTTC
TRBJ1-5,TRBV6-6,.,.,CASSWTEYSNQPQHF,TGTGCCAGCAGTTGGACAGAGTATAGCAATCAGCCCCAGCATTTT
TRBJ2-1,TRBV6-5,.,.,CASSYLGSSYNEQFF,TGTGCCAGCAGTTACCTGGGTAGCTCCTACAATGAGCAGTTCTTC
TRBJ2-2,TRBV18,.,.,CASSPSSGPGELFF,TGTGCCAGCTCACCATCGTCGGGGCCCGGGGAGCTGTTTTTT
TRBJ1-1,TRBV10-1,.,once,CASSATGNYEAFF,TGCGCCAGCAGTGCTACAGGGAACTATGAAGCTTTCTTT
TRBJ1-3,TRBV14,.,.,CASSQVAGNENTIYF,TGTGCCAGCAGCCAAGTCGCAGGGAACGAAAACACCATATATTTT
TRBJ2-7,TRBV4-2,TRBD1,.,CASSQSPLAGTGDEPYF,TGTGCCAGCAGCCAATCCCCCCTGGCGGGGACAGGGGACGAGCCATACTTC
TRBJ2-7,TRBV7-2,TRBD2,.,CASSSGRVAGVHEQYF,TGTGCCAGCAGCTCCGGTAGGGTAGCGGGAGTCCACGAGCAGTACTTC
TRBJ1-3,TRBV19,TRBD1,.,CASSRTGAGNTIYF,TGTGCCAGTAGTAGGACAGGAGCTGGAAACACCATATATTTT
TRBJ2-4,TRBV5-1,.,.,CASSPSWTAKNIQYF,TGCGCCAGCAGCCCCTCCTGGACGGCCAAAAACATTCAGTACTTC
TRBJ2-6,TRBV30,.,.,CAWTLGRSGANVLTF,TGTGCCTGGACCCTGGGGCGCTCTGGGGCCAACGTCCTGACTTTC
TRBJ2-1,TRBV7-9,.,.,CASSLGGTSEFF,TGTGCCAGCAGCTTAGGCGGGACTTCCGAGTTCTTC
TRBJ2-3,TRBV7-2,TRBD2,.,CASSPEAGGPGTDTQYF,TGTGCCAGCAGCCCGGAAGCGGGAGGGCCGGGCACAGATACGCAGTATTTT
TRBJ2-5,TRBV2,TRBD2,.,CASSESRTRWETQYF,TGTGCCAGCAGTGAATCCCGGACTAGGTGGGAGACCCAGTACTTC
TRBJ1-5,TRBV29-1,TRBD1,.,CSVRGGGNQPQHF,TGCAGCGTTCGAGGGGGCGGGAATCAGCCCCAGCATTTT